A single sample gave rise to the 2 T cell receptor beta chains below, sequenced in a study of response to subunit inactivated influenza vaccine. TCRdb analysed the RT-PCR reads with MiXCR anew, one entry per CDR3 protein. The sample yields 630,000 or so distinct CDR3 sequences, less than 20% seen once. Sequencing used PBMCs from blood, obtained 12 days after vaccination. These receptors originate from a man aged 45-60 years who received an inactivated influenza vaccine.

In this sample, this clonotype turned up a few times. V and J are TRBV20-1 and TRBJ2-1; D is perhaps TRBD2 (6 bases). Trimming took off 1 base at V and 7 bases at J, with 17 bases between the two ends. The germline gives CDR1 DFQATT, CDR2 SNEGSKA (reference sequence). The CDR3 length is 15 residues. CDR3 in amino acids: CSARGWRGRENEQFF. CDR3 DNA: TGCAGTGCTAGAGGTTGGCGGGGCCGGGAGAATGAGCAGTTCTTC.

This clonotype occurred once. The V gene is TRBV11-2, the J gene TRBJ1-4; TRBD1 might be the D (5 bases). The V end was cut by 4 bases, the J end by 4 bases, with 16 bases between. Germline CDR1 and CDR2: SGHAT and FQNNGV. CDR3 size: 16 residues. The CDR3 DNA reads TGTGCCAGCAGCTCCCTCTCAGGGTCGCTTAATGAAAAACTGTTTTTT. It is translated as CASSSLSGSLNEKLFF.